The TCR beta chain under discussion was sequenced for a study of T cell repertoires in cytomegalovirus infection. For the study at large: CMV epitopes used comprised recently identified HLA-C-restricted ones and well-studied HLA-B-restricted ones. Study-level points and caveats: HLA-C-restricted CMV clonotypes gave the most frequent clonotype in two of eight donors.

The CDR3 is made up of 14 amino acids. CDR1 is SGHVS, CDR2 FQNEAQ, per germline. Between the trimmed V and J ends, which lost 4 bases and 4 bases, there was a span of 13 bases. TCRdb itself ran the reads through MiXCR, one entry per CDR3 protein. The data show some 940,000 distinct CDR3 sequences, under 40% seen once. With regard to this clonotype: Its matching antigen is unknown.

The sequence was obtained from a human donor in good health (CMV status not recorded). Some clones in this sample may be carry-over from other donors' samples. The V call is TRBV7-8, the J call TRBJ2-5; either TRBD1 or TRBD2 may fit D (6 bases each). Here the sequenced sample was cultured CD8+ T cells from PBMCs, taken from culture after CMV antigen stimulation. The CDR3 reads CASSSEGGPETQYF. CDR3 DNA sequence: TGTGCCAGCAGCTCCGAAGGGGGGCCAGAGACCCAGTACTTC.